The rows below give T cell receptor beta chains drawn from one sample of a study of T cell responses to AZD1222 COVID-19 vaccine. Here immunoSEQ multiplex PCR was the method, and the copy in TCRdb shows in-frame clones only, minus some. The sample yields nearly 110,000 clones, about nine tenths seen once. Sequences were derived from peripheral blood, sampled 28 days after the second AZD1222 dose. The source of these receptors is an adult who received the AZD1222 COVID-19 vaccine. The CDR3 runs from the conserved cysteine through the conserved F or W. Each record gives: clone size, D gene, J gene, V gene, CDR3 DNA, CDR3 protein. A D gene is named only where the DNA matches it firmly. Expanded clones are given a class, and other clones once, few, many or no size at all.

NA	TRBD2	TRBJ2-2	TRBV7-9	TGTGCCAGCAGCTTAGACGGCGGGAGACGAACCGGGGAGCTGTTTTTT	CASSLDGGRRTGELFF
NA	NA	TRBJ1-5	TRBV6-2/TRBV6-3	TGTGCCAGCAGTCATGTTAAGCAGGGCAATCAGCCCCAGCATTTT	CASSHVKQGNQPQHF
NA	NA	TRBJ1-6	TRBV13	TGTGCCAGCAGCGGTCGGATAAATTCACCCCTCCACTTT	CASSGRINSPLHF
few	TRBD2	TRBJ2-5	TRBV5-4	TGTGCCAGCAGCTTGTCGCTAGCGGGAGGCAAAAACCAAGAGACCCAGTACTTC	CASSLSLAGGKNQETQYF
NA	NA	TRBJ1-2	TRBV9	TGTGCCAGCAGCGTAGCTGAGGGGGGCTATGGCTACACCTTC	CASSVAEGGYGYTF
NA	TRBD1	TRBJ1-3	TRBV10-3	TGTGCCATCAGGGAGGCACAGGGGAACTCTGGAAACACCATATATTTT	CAIREAQGNSGNTIYF
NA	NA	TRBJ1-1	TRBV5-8	TGTGCCAGCAGCTTGGTTGGCCCGGCTTTCTTT	CASSLVGPAFF
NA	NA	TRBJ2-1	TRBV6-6	TGTGCCAGCAGACCGAGTCGGGCCGGAGTGGAGCAGTTCTTC	CASRPSRAGVEQFF
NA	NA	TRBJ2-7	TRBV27	TGTGCCAGCAGCGTGGCAAGGGCGGGACGGGACGAGCAGTACTTC	CASSVARAGRDEQYF
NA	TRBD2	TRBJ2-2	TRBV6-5	TGTGCCAGCAGTTCTCAGGAGGCGGGGGCCGGGGAGCTGTTTTTT	CASSSQEAGAGELFF
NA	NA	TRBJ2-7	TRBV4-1	TGCGCCAGCAGCCAAGAATGGGGTAGGCCCTACGAGCAGTACTTC	CASSQEWGRPYEQYF
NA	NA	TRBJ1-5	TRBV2	TGTGCCAGCAGTGAAGGGACCCAAGGTTGGCCCCAGCATTTT	CASSEGTQGWPQHF
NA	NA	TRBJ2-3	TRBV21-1	TGTGCCAGCAGCTCCCCTCGGGACACTAGCACAGATACGCAGTATTTT	CASSSPRDTSTDTQYF
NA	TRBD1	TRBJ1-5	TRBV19	TGTGCCAGTAGTAGGGGGACAGGGGCCTATAATCAGCCCCAGCATTTT	CASSRGTGAYNQPQHF
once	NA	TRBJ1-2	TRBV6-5	TGTGCCAGCTCCTACAGGGTCAACTATGGCTACACCTTC	CASSYRVNYGYTF
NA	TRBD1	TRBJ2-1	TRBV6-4	TGTGCCAGCAGTGACTCTCGAGACAGGGGGCCCAATGAGCAGTTCTTC	CASSDSRDRGPNEQFF
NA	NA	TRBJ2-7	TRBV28	TGTGCCAGCAGTTTAGATACGGGGAAAACCTACGAGCAGTACTTC	CASSLDTGKTYEQYF
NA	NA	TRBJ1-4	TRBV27	TGTGCCAGCAGTTTCTCCCAATCTGGAGAAAAACTGTTTTTT	CASSFSQSGEKLFF
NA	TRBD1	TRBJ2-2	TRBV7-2	TGTGCCAGCAGCTTGACCGGGACAGGGCGCACCGGGGAGCTGTTTTTT	CASSLTGTGRTGELFF
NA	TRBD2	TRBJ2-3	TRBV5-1	TGCGCCAGCAGCCCCCCTAGCGGGGGGGGAGATACGCAGTATTTT	CASSPPSGGGDTQYF
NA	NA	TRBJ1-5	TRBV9	TGTGCCAGCAGCGTAGATGCGAATCAGCCCCAGCATTTT	CASSVDANQPQHF
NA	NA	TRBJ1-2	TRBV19	TGTGCCAGTAGGGCAGGAGACTATGGCTACACCTTC	CASRAGDYGYTF
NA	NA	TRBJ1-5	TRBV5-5	TGTGCCAGCAGCTTGGCCGGACGGGGCGATAATCAGCCCCAGCATTTT	CASSLAGRGDNQPQHF
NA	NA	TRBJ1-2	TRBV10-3	TGTGCCACAGTCGGAGCGGGACACCTCTATGGCTACACCTTC	CATVGAGHLYGYTF
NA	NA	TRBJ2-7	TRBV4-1	TGCGCCAGCAGCCGAAGAGAAGGGGCCTCCTACGAGCAGTACTTC	CASSRREGASYEQYF
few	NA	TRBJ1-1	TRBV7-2	TGTGCCAGCAGCCCTTACCCGAGGGAGAACACTGAAGCTTTCTTT	CASSPYPRENTEAFF
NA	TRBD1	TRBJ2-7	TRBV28	TGTGCCAGCAGTTCGGGACAGGGCCAGGGGGAGCAGTACTTC	CASSSGQGQGEQYF
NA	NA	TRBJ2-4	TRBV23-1	TGCGCCAGCAGTCATCCCGATGAAAACATTCAGTACTTC	CASSHPDENIQYF
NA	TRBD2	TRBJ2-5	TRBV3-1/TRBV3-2	TGTGCCAGCAGCCCGGGACTAGCGGGAGCAGAGACCCAGTACTTC	CASSPGLAGAETQYF
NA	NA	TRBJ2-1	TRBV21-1	TGTGCCAGCAGCAAAAGACCTCCCTGTGGAGCCTCCTACAATGAGCAGTTCTTC	CASSKRPPCGASYNEQFF
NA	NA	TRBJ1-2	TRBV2	TGTGCCAGCAGTGTTACCCCGGAAGCGATATTTGGCTACACCTTC	CASSVTPEAIFGYTF
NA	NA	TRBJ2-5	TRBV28	TGTGCCAGCAGTTTAGAAGAGACCCAGTACTTC	CASSLEETQYF
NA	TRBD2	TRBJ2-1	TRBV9	TGTGCCAGCAGCGTATCCGGGACTAGCGTGGGGGAGCAGTTCTTC	CASSVSGTSVGEQFF
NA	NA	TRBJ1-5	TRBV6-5	TGTGCCAGCGGCAGGACAGCAAGCAATCAGCCCCAGCATTTT	CASGRTASNQPQHF
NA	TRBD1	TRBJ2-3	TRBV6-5	TGTGCCAGCAGTTACAGGGGGCGGGGCACAGATACGCAGTATTTT	CASSYRGRGTDTQYF
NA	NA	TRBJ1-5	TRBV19	TGTGCCAGTAGCCAAACAACAGTTAGCAATCAGCCCCAGCATTTT	CASSQTTVSNQPQHF
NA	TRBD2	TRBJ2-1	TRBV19	TGTGCCAGTAGCATCACTAGCGGGGTTGGTGAGCAGTTCTTC	CASSITSGVGEQFF
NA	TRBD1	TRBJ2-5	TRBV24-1	TGTGCCACCAGTGATCCCCCCGACAGGGGTCAAGAGACCCAGTACTTC	CATSDPPDRGQETQYF
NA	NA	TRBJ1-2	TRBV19	TGTGCCAGTAGTATGGGTGCAGGATACTATGGCTACACCTTC	CASSMGAGYYGYTF
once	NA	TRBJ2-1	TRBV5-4	TGTGCCAGCAGCTTGGTTCAGGTCACCAATGAGCAGTTCTTC	CASSLVQVTNEQFF
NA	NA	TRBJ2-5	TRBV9	TGTGCCAGCAGCGTAGAGGGGAGAGAGACCCAGTACTTC	CASSVEGRETQYF
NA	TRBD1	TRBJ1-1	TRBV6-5	TGTGCCAGCACCAGACAGGGGAGGACTGAAGCTTTCTTT	CASTRQGRTEAFF
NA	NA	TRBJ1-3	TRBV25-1	TGTGCCAGCAGTGGCGGGGGAAACACCATATATTTT	CASSGGGNTIYF
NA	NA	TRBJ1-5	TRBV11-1	TGTGCCAGCAGCTCCGATCGGGGTAACGATCAGCCCCAGCATTTT	CASSSDRGNDQPQHF
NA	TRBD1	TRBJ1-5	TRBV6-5	TGTGCCAGCAGGGCAGGGGGGATTCCAAATCAGCCCCAGCATTTT	CASRAGGIPNQPQHF
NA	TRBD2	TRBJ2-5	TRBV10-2	TGCGCCACCCTTAGCGGGGGGGAGGAGACCCAGTACTTC	CATLSGGEETQYF
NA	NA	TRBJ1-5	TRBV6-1	TGTGCCAGCAGTGAAGCAGGGGGGACCCAGCATTTT	CASSEAGGTQHF
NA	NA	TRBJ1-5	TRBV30	TGTGCCTGGAGGGATGACCACGGGGTTGGCAGCAATCAGCCCCAGCATTTT	CAWRDDHGVGSNQPQHF
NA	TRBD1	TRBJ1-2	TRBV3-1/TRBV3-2	TGTGCCAGCAGCCTCCCGGGACAGACTAACTATGGCTACACCTTC	CASSLPGQTNYGYTF